Shown below are 32 T cell receptor beta chains from a single sample sequenced in a study of a mutant IDH1 vaccine in newly diagnosed glioma. The table came from immunoSEQ multiplex PCR; TCRdb's copy has only in-frame clones and leaves some out. The data hold over 50,000 clones, with about 87% observed a single time. The time point was: week 23, last vaccination. Topical imiquimod accompanied each vaccine dose, which consisted of 300 ug of mutant IDH1 20-mer peptide. No antigen has been assigned to these receptors. Material: PBMCs, obtained from a glioma patient whose treatment included an IDH1 peptide vaccine. These receptors were obtained from a man younger than 35 with glioma.

Here the CDR3 DNA reads TGTGCCACCGACCATGTGAACACTGAAGCTTTCTTT. Encoded protein: CATDHVNTEAFF. J is TRBJ1-1 and V is TRBV27; D is unclear. The CDR3 extends over 12 amino acids. Germline V gives CDR1 MNHEY, CDR2 SMNVEV (reference sequence). V shed 10 bases and J shed 0 bases, with 9 bases lying between them.

A note on this clone: The sample carries other DNA sequences with the same CDR3. The V call is TRBV9, the J call TRBJ2-7, with D hard to call. The V and J ends lost 0 bases and 3 bases respectively, with 7 bases between them. There are 13 residues in the CDR3. Germline-derived CDR1 and CDR2 are SGDLS and YYNGEE. The CDR3 here is CASSVGGSYEQYF. CDR3 DNA sequence: TGTGCCAGCAGCGTAGGAGGCAGCTACGAGCAGTACTTC.

The J gene is TRBJ2-7, the V gene TRBV13; D possibly corresponds to TRBD2 (6 bases). Germline lookup yields CDR1 PRHDT and CDR2 FYEKMQ (reference sequence). The CDR3 has 17 amino acids. The V and J ends lost 1 base and 3 bases respectively, with 19 bases between them. The CDR3 region is CASSLVGGVQPLYEQYF. DNA of the CDR3: TGTGCCAGCAGCTTAGTGGGCGGGGTCCAGCCCCTCTACGAGCAGTACTTC.

This chain uses TRBV4-1 with TRBJ2-1, with 7 bases identical to TRBD1. The V gene's germline CDR1 is MGHRA and CDR2 YSYEKL. This CDR3 comprises 16 residues. Losses at the gene ends were 0 bases for V and 8 bases for J; bases not matched to a gene: 10. As DNA, the CDR3 is TGCGCCAGCAGCCAAGATAGGGGACAGATGATGCATGAGCAGTTCTTC. Amino acid sequence: CASSQDRGQMMHEQFF.

The genes are TRBV14 and TRBJ2-5; D remains ambiguous. V was pared by 1 base and J by 9 bases, with 9 bases between. Looked up from germline, CDR1 is SGHDN and CDR2 is FVKESK. This CDR3 has 12 amino acids. CDR3 residues: CASSQVLQAQYF. For the CDR3, the DNA is TGTGCCAGCAGCCAAGTCCTCCAGGCCCAGTACTTC.

The count of this clone is one. In nucleotides, the CDR3 is TGCGCCAGCAGCCAAGCTCACGGCAATCAGCCCCAGCATTTT. It translates to CASSQAHGNQPQHF. This chain joins TRBV4-3 and TRBJ1-5; D is ambiguous. The germline V gene encodes CDR1 LGHNA and CDR2 YSLEER. V dropped 1 base and J dropped 2 bases, with 6 bases sitting between them. The CDR3 loop spans 14 amino acids.

This chain connects TRBV5-1 to TRBJ2-7; 11 bases line up with TRBD1. Germline V CDR1 and CDR2: SGHRS, YFSETQ. V lost 5 bases, J lost 6 bases, and 10 bases stayed unmatched. This CDR3 has 15 amino acids. CDR3 sequence reads: CASSYEGQGGVEQYF. CDR3 coding DNA: TGCGCCAGCAGTTACGAGGGACAGGGGGGAGTCGAGCAGTACTTC.

This clone was counted a single time. The chain joins TRBV5-6 to TRBJ2-5; 7 nucleotides line up with TRBD2. This CDR3 is 12 amino acids long. Germline CDR1 and CDR2: SGHDT and YYEEEE. The ends lost 3 bases at V and 5 bases at J; junction bases unmatched: 1. CDR3 DNA: TGTGCCAGCAGCTGGGGAGGGGAGACCCAGTACTTC. It specifies CASSWGGETQYF. Filled out from reference TRBV5-6 and TRBJ2-5, the complete variable domain reads DAGVTQSPTHLIKTRGQQVTLRCSPKSGHDTVSWYQQALGQGPQFIFQYYEEEERQRGNFPDRFSGHQFPNYSSELNVNALLLGDSALYLCASSWGGETQYFGPGTRLLVL.

The chain carries TRBV18 and TRBJ2-7, with TRBD2 matching over 15 bases. The V and J ends lost 3 bases and 3 bases, in that order; junction bases with no gene match: 6. The CDR3 runs 17 residues. Per the germline V gene, CDR1 is KGHSH and CDR2 is LQKENI. For the CDR3, the DNA is TGTGCCAGCTCACCGGGACTAGCGGGGGGACCGCACTACGAGCAGTACTTC. Translating it yields CASSPGLAGGPHYEQYF. The full variable domain, completed using reference TRBV18 and TRBJ2-7, is NAGVMQNPRHLVRRRGQEARLRCSPMKGHSHVYWYRQLPEEGLKFMVYLQKENIIDESGMPKERFSAEFPKEGPSILRIQQVVRGDSAAYFCASSPGLAGGPHYEQYFGPGTRLTVT.

V gene TRBV30 combines with J gene TRBJ1-5; no reliable D call. This CDR3 is built from 13 residues. Trimming removed 5 bases from V and 3 bases from J, with 11 bases in between. Germline lookup yields CDR1 GTSNPN and CDR2 SVGIG (reference sequence). Here the CDR3 reads CAWGFRNNQPQHF. Written as DNA, the CDR3 is TGTGCCTGGGGTTTCAGGAACAATCAGCCCCAGCATTTT.

The chain employs TRBV19 and TRBJ1-5; no clear D gene. The CDR3 consists of 14 residues. The V gene lost 6 bases and the J gene lost 0 bases, with 9 bases spanning the gap. Per the germline V gene, CDR1 is LNHDA and CDR2 is SQIVND (reference sequence). The CDR3 here is CASRIAGSNQPQHF. For the CDR3, the DNA is TGTGCCAGTAGGATTGCGGGTAGCAATCAGCCCCAGCATTTT.

The V call is TRBV30, the J call TRBJ1-3; no clear D gene. This CDR3 contains 12 residues. The V end was cut by 3 bases, the J end by 7 bases, with 10 bases between. The germline V gene has CDR1 GTSNPN and CDR2 SVGIG (reference sequence). The CDR3 region has the DNA TGTGCCTGGAGCGGAGTGGGGAACACCATATATTTT. It encodes CAWSGVGNTIYF.

This clone has just a few counts. J is TRBJ1-1 and V is TRBV7-2, with unresolved D. V was pared by 1 base and J by 5 bases, with 11 bases between. This CDR3 is built from 14 residues. The germline gives CDR1 SGHTA, CDR2 FQGNSA. CDR3 in DNA: TGTGCCAGCAGCTTAGGGGGAATTCGAACTGAAGCTTTCTTT. Protein product: CASSLGGIRTEAFF.

The chain combines TRBV18 with TRBJ1-5, with a weak D call TRBD1 (6 bases). Trimming took off 6 bases at V and 4 bases at J, with 10 bases between the two ends. The CDR3 runs to 13 residues. CDR1 is KGHSH and CDR2 is LQKENI in the germline V gene. The CDR3 sequence is CASSGDRNQPQHF. Written as DNA, the CDR3 is TGTGCCAGCTCTGGAGACAGGAATCAGCCCCAGCATTTT.

This clone was found once. The CDR3 nucleotides read TGTGCCAGCAGCTTAAATACAGGGTCTGAAGAGCAGTACTTC. This codes for CASSLNTGSEEQYF. The chain joins TRBV7-9 to TRBJ2-7, with D perhaps TRBD1 (6 bases). The CDR3 has 14 amino acids. Between the trimmed V and J ends, which lost 2 bases and 7 bases, there was a span of 15 bases. Germline V lookup: CDR1 SEHNR, CDR2 FQNEAQ (reference sequence).

The chain joins TRBV10-1 to TRBJ1-1, with D unclear. V was clipped by 7 bases and J by 0 bases, with 12 bases between them. This CDR3 comprises 14 residues. Germline values: CDR1 WNHNN, CDR2 SYGVQD (reference sequence). CDR3 sequence: CASNQEEMNTEAFF. The CDR3 bases are TGCGCCAGCAATCAGGAGGAGATGAACACTGAAGCTTTCTTT.

The chain is built from TRBV7-2 and TRBJ2-7; D is undetermined. V lost 3 bases, J lost 0 bases, and 3 bases lay in between. Looked up from germline, CDR1 is SGHTA and CDR2 is FQGNSA. This CDR3 has 12 residues. The CDR3 DNA reads TGTGCCAGCAGCTTTAACTCCTACGAGCAGTACTTC. It specifies CASSFNSYEQYF.

This chain connects TRBV30 to TRBJ1-1; possibly TRBD1 for D (6 bases). CDR3 length equals 13 residues. Germline V gene sequence: CDR1 GTSNPN, CDR2 SVGIG (reference sequence). The V end was cut by 0 bases, the J end by 7 bases, with 12 bases between. The CDR3 protein is CAWSVGGGSEAFF. The CDR3 DNA follows: TGTGCCTGGAGTGTTGGGGGGGGCAGTGAAGCTTTCTTT.

V usage is TRBV2 and J usage is TRBJ2-5, with no clear D. Germline CDR1 and CDR2: SNHLY and FYNNEI. Trimming took 6 bases from V and 2 from J, leaving 13 bases between them. The CDR3 covers 14 residues. This chain's CDR3 is CASSPPVLQETQYF. The DNA for the CDR3 is TGTGCCAGCAGCCCGCCCGTATTACAAGAGACCCAGTACTTC.

This rearrangement joins TRBV4-1 to TRBJ1-3; D unclear. The V and J ends lost 1 base and 2 bases respectively, with 15 bases between them. The CDR3 totals 17 residues. Per the germline V gene, CDR1 is MGHRA and CDR2 is YSYEKL. CDR3 in amino acids: CASSQVDTTWTGNTIYF. The CDR3 nucleotides are TGCGCCAGCAGCCAAGTAGATACGACATGGACTGGAAACACCATATATTTT.

The chain has TRBV18 and TRBJ2-7, with a tentative D call TRBD2 (5 bases). The CDR3 runs to 13 residues. Between the trimmed V and J ends, which lost 2 bases and 0 bases, there was a span of 5 bases. The germline V gene encodes CDR1 KGHSH and CDR2 LQKENI. DNA of the CDR3: TGTGCCAGCTCACCAGGGAGCTCCTACGAGCAGTACTTC. This encodes CASSPGSSYEQYF.

This sequence joins TRBV10-3 and TRBJ1-5; unclear D gene. The V end was cut by 2 bases, the J end by 3 bases, with 5 bases between. The CDR3 runs 13 residues. CDR1 and CDR2 from the germline V gene are ENHRY and SYGVKD. The CDR3 bases are TGTGCCATCAGTGAGGGATACAATCAGCCCCAGCATTTT. The encoded protein is CAISEGYNQPQHF.

The chain combines TRBV5-4 with TRBJ2-7; 9 nucleotides match TRBD2. The CDR3 contains 15 residues. Germline values: CDR1 SGHNT, CDR2 YYREEE (reference sequence). V trimming: 2 bases; J trimming: 5 bases; junction bases outside the gene matches: 8. The CDR3 loop reads CASSFDLAGGNEQYF. The CDR3 nucleotides are TGTGCCAGCAGCTTCGATCTTGCGGGAGGGAACGAGCAGTACTTC.

The chain joins TRBV7-9 to TRBJ1-4; weak D call: TRBD1 (5 bases). The germline CDR1 and CDR2 sequences are SEHNR and FQNEAQ (reference sequence). Trimming stripped 2 bases from V and 6 bases from J, with 10 bases between. The CDR3 loop spans 14 amino acids. The CDR3 spells CASSLRQGDEKLFF. CDR3 nucleotides: TGTGCCAGCAGCTTACGGCAGGGTGATGAAAAACTGTTTTTT.

The chain carries TRBV10-3 and TRBJ2-5, with D possibly being TRBD2 (7 bases). V was cut by 10 bases and J by 4 bases, with 16 bases left in between. Germline V lookup: CDR1 ENHRY, CDR2 SYGVKD. CDR3 length equals 13 residues. The CDR3 DNA reads TGTGCCACCAAGATGGGAGGGGGAGAGACCCAGTACTTC. Amino acids: CATKMGGGETQYF.

CDR3 loop: CASSWAGTFPAYNEQFF. The CDR3 coding sequence is TGTGCCAGCAGTTGGGCCGGGACTTTCCCTGCCTACAATGAGCAGTTCTTC. This rearrangement joins TRBV27 to TRBJ2-1, with D possibly TRBD2 on 6 matching bases. V shed 4 bases and J shed 2 bases, with 18 bases lying between them. The CDR3 is made up of 17 amino acids. Germline values: CDR1 MNHEY, CDR2 SMNVEV (reference sequence).

This rearrangement joins TRBV9 to TRBJ2-1, with D possibly being TRBD2 (6 bases). The CDR3 length is 12 residues. The germline V gene encodes CDR1 SGDLS and CDR2 YYNGEE. Between the trimmed V and J ends, which lost 3 bases and 13 bases, there was a span of 14 bases. The CDR3 here is CASSGSSAYQFF. The CDR3, as DNA: TGTGCCAGCAGCGGATCTAGCGCGTACCAGTTCTTC.

V and J are TRBV4-3 and TRBJ1-1; D remains ambiguous. V lost 4 bases to trimming and J lost 2 bases, with 5 bases between them. Germline V gene lookup returns CDR1 LGHNA and CDR2 YSLEER. CDR3 size: 12 residues. CDR3 sequence (DNA): TGCGCCAGCAGCCGATATAACACTGAAGCTTTCTTT. This sequence encodes CASSRYNTEAFF.

This clone was counted a single time. The chain carries TRBV30 and TRBJ1-2; D ambiguous. The germline V gene encodes CDR1 GTSNPN and CDR2 SVGIG (reference sequence). This CDR3 comprises 11 residues. V was trimmed by 5 bases and J by 7 bases, leaving 11 bases between them. The CDR3 DNA reads TGTGCCTGGCTTAACAGCTTTGGCTACACCTTC. Its translation is CAWLNSFGYTF.

The chain recombines TRBV28 with TRBJ1-1, with 7 positions matching TRBD1. CDR3 length equals 15 residues. The junction had 7 bases not matched to a gene; V was cut back by 6 bases and J by 0 bases. CDR1 and CDR2 (germline): MDHEN, SYDVKM. The CDR3 DNA is TGTGCCAGCAGACCCGTAGACAGGGTGAACACTGAAGCTTTCTTT. Amino acid sequence: CASRPVDRVNTEAFF.

This chain uses TRBV5-1 with TRBJ1-1, with D tentatively TRBD1 (6 bases). The length of the CDR3 is 13 residues. V lost 5 bases, J lost 2 bases, and 10 bases lay in between. Germline CDR1 and CDR2: SGHRS and YFSETQ. In DNA form, the CDR3 reads TGCGCCAGCAGGGAGGGGGGTAACACTGAAGCTTTCTTT. Translated, it gives CASREGGNTEAFF.

This chain connects TRBV4-3 to TRBJ2-3, with TRBD2 identical over 12 bases. The CDR3 covers 18 residues. The germline gives CDR1 LGHNA, CDR2 YSLEER. V trimming: 0 bases; J trimming: 5 bases; junction bases outside the gene matches: 9. CDR3 sequence reads: CASSQEPSGRAVRDTQYF. CDR3 sequence (DNA): TGCGCCAGCAGCCAAGAACCTAGCGGGAGGGCTGTTAGAGATACGCAGTATTTT.